The 15 T cell receptor beta chains listed next were all sequenced from one sample in a study of T-cell memory formation after mild COVID-19. MiXCR was run by TCRdb on the 5' RACE reads, yielding one entry per CDR3 protein. Of more than 120,000 distinct CDR3 sequences listed, roughly 6.2% are singletons. The specimen sequenced was PBMCs or a T cell subset sorted from them (not recorded which). Receptor source: an adult woman who had mild COVID-19 (a few samples of this study predate the infection). Cell type and time point are not known.

As concerns this clonotype: A much larger clone differs by one base, so this may be a read error. CDR3 in DNA: TGTGCCAGCAGTGATACAGGGGGCTCGACAGATACGCAGTATTTT. Translating it yields CASSDTGGSTDTQYF. This sequence joins TRBV12-3 or TRBV12-4 and TRBJ2-3; 9 bases align to TRBD1. Trimming at V came to 5 bases and at J to 3 bases, leaving 6 bases not matched to a gene. CDR3 length: 15 amino acids.

This clonotype was detected only a few times. The chain uses TRBV5-5 and TRBJ2-7; D is possibly TRBD2 (6 bases). Germline CDR1 SGHKS, CDR2 YYEKEE (reference sequence). CDR3 size: 16 residues. The V end lost 3 bases, the J end lost 3 bases, and 19 bases lay between the germline ends. CDR3: CASSSAGSSSLYEQYF. The CDR3 DNA sequence: TGTGCCAGCAGCTCGGCGGGGTCCTCATCGCTCTACGAGCAGTACTTC.

This clonotype was seen only a few times. This sequence joins TRBV14 and TRBJ2-2, with TRBD1 as a possible D gene (6 bases). The CDR3 consists of 16 residues. Germline V gene lookup returns CDR1 SGHDN and CDR2 FVKESK. The V and J ends lost 6 bases and 0 bases respectively, with 14 bases between them. DNA of the CDR3: TGTGCCAGCAGTGACAGGCCGCCTACGAACACCGGGGAGCTGTTTTTT. Encoded protein: CASSDRPPTNTGELFF. The variable domain in full, completed from reference TRBV14 and TRBJ2-2, reads EAGVTQFPSHSVIEKGQTVTLRCDPISGHDNLYWYRRVMGKEIKFLLHFVKESKQDESGMPNNRFLAERTGGTYSTLKVQPAELEDSGVYFCASSDRPPTNTGELFFGEGSRLTVL.

In regard to this clonotype: One base away lies a much larger clone, so this may be a sequencing read error. The CDR3 sequence is CASSFDLPSSTGELFF. Here the CDR3 DNA reads TGTGCCAGCAGCTTTGACCTTCCCAGCTCGACCGGGGAGCTGTTTTTT. The V and J genes are TRBV7-9 and TRBJ2-2, with D uncertain. This CDR3 comprises 16 residues. Trimming removed 3 bases from V and 5 bases from J, with 16 bases in between. Germline CDR1 is SEHNR and CDR2 is FQNEAQ (reference sequence).

The table lists this clonotype with a few counts. The chain links TRBV5-1 to TRBJ2-5; tentative D call: TRBD1 (6 bases). The CDR3 totals 14 residues. Germline CDR1 SGHRS, CDR2 YFSETQ. V was shortened by 5 bases and J by 1 base, with 12 bases between the two germline ends. Here the CDR3 reads CASSGVGGQETQYF. The DNA of the CDR3 is TGCGCCAGCAGTGGGGTAGGGGGCCAAGAGACCCAGTACTTC.

This clonotype occurred a few times. V is TRBV30 and J is TRBJ2-7; D is perhaps TRBD2 (6 bases). This CDR3 contains 12 residues. Germline V gene lookup returns CDR1 GTSNPN and CDR2 SVGIG (reference sequence). The ends were cut back, 4 bases at V and 4 bases at J, with 11 bases in the middle. The CDR3: CAWKARGYEQYF. DNA for the CDR3: TGTGCCTGGAAGGCCCGGGGGTACGAGCAGTACTTC.

There are a few counts of this clonotype. This chain connects TRBV7-2 to TRBJ2-5, with 8 bases matching TRBD1. The germline V gene has CDR1 SGHTA and CDR2 FQGNSA. CDR3 length: 16 amino acids. V trimming: 5 bases; J trimming: 1 base; junction bases outside the gene matches: 9. As DNA, the CDR3 is TGTGCCAGCAGCCCGTTCGGACAGGGAATCCAAGAGACCCAGTACTTC. It translates to CASSPFGQGIQETQYF.

Ten or more counts support this clonotype. This chain connects TRBV20-1 to TRBJ1-5; D not resolved. CDR3 size: 15 residues. CDR1 DFQATT and CDR2 SNEGSKA come from the germline V gene (reference sequence). V was clipped by 1 base and J by 0 bases, with 10 bases between them. The CDR3: CSARAHGNSNQPQHF. CDR3 nucleotide sequence: TGCAGTGCTAGAGCCCATGGTAATAGCAATCAGCCCCAGCATTTT.

This chain connects TRBV20-1 to TRBJ2-7; perhaps TRBD1 as D (6 bases). CDR1 and CDR2 from the germline V gene are DFQATT and SNEGSKA (reference sequence). The length of the CDR3 is 15 residues. Deletions cut 2 bases from V and 6 bases from J, with 20 bases between. Here the CDR3 reads CSARMGAARSVEQYF. The CDR3 bases are TGCAGTGCTAGAATGGGGGCAGCCAGGTCAGTCGAGCAGTACTTC.

V gene TRBV7-2 combines with J gene TRBJ2-5; D not resolved. Germline lookup yields CDR1 SGHTA and CDR2 FQGNSA. Trimming cost V 4 bases and J 7 bases, with 19 bases left between them. CDR3 length equals 15 residues. The chain's CDR3 is CASSSLPGLRRTQYF. In nucleotides, the CDR3 is TGTGCCAGCAGCTCCCTGCCGGGCCTGAGAAGGACCCAGTACTTC.

This clonotype has just a few counts. This chain links TRBV12-3 or TRBV12-4 with TRBJ1-6, with D possibly matching TRBD1 (6 bases). The V end lost 4 bases, the J end lost 9 bases, and 16 bases lay between the germline ends. This CDR3 is 15 amino acids long. The CDR3 region is CASSSVQGPVSPLHF. In DNA form, the CDR3 reads TGTGCCAGCAGTTCCGTACAGGGTCCAGTTTCACCCCTCCACTTT.

This clonotype was seen more than once but under ten times. V and J are TRBV3-1 and TRBJ1-2; TRBD1 matches at 9 bases. The CDR3 spans 21 residues. Germline assignment: CDR1 LGHDT and CDR2 YNNKEL (reference sequence). The trim removed 2 bases at V and 3 bases at J, leaving 22 bases unmatched. The CDR3 DNA follows: TGTGCCAGCAGCCAATTTAGAGCCCGACAGGGGGGACCCAAGTCGTACTATGGCTACACCTTC. Translating gives CASSQFRARQGGPKSYYGYTF.

The CDR3 loop reads CASSLTSGQNTEAFF. The CDR3 DNA is TGTGCCAGCAGCTTAACCTCGGGGCAGAACACTGAAGCTTTCTTT. The V gene is TRBV7-3, the J gene TRBJ1-1; tentatively, D is TRBD1 (5 bases). The CDR3 runs to 15 residues. The V and J ends lost 0 bases and 1 base respectively, with 9 bases between them. Germline V gene lookup returns CDR1 SGHTA and CDR2 FQGTGA.

On this clonotype: The junction departs from the called germline gene at one end, perhaps through a read error. This chain links TRBV7-7 with TRBJ1-3, with D hard to call. This CDR3 spans 13 amino acids. Germline V CDR1 and CDR2: SSHAT, FNYEAQ (reference sequence). The CDR3 DNA reads TGTGACAGCAGCCTGGGAATAGGAAACACCATATATTTT. This gives the protein CDSSLGIGNTIYF.

This clonotype was seen ten or more times. The chain is built from TRBV7-3 and TRBJ2-3; D unclear. CDR1 is SGHTA, CDR2 FQGTGA, per germline. The CDR3 is made up of 14 amino acids. Trimming took 3 bases from V and 2 from J, leaving 9 bases between them. Here the CDR3 reads CASSFPFLTDTQYF. The CDR3 nucleotides read TGTGCCAGCAGCTTCCCCTTCCTCACAGATACGCAGTATTTT.